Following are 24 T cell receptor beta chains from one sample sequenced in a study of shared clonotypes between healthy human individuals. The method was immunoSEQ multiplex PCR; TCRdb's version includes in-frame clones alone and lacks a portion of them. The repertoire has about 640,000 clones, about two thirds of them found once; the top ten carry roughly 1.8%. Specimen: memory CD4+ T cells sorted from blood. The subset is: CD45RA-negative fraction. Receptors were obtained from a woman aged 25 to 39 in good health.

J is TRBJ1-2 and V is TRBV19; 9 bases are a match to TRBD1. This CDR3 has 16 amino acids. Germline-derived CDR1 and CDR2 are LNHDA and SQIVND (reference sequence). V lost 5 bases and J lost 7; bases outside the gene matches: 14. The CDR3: CASSPQTGGRFGGYTF. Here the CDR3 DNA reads TGTGCCAGTAGTCCCCAAACAGGGGGCCGATTTGGTGGCTACACCTTC. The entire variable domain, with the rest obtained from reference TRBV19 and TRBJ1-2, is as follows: DGGITQSPKYLFRKEGQNVTLSCEQNLNHDAMYWYRQDPGQGLRLIYYSQIVNDFQKGDIAEGYSVSREKKESFPLTVTSAQKNPTAFYLCASSPQTGGRFGGYTFGSGTRLTVV.

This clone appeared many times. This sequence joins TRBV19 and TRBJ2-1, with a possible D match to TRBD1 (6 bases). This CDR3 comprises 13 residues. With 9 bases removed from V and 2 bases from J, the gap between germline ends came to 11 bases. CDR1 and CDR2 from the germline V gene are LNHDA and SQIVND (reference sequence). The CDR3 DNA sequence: TGTGCCAGCACAGGGCCGACCTACAATGAGCAGTTCTTC. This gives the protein CASTGPTYNEQFF.

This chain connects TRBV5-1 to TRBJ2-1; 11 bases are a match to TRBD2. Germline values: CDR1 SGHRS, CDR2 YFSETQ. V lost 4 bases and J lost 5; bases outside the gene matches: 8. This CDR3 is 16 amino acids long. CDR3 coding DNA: TGCGCCAGCAGCACGGCTCTAGCGGGAGGAAACAATGAGCAGTTCTTC. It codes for CASSTALAGGNNEQFF.

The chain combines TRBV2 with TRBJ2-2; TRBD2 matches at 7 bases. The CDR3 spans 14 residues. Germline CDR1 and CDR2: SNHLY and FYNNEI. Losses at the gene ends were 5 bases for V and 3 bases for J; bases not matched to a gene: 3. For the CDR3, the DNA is TGTGCCAGCAGTTCTCTAGCGGACACCGGGGAGCTGTTTTTT. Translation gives CASSSLADTGELFF.

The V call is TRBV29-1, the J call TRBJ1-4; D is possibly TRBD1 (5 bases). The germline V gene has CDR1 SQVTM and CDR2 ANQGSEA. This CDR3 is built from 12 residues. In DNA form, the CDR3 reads TGCAGTGGCGGGACGGGGAGTGAAAAACTGTTTTTT. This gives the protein CSGGTGSEKLFF.

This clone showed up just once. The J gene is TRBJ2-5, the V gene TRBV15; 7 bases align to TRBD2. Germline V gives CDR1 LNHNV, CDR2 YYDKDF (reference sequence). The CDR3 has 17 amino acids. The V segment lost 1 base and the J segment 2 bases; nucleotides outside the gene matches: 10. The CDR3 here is CATSRVGEGRGQETQYF. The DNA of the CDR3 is TGTGCCACCAGCAGAGTGGGGGAGGGCCGGGGGCAAGAGACCCAGTACTTC.

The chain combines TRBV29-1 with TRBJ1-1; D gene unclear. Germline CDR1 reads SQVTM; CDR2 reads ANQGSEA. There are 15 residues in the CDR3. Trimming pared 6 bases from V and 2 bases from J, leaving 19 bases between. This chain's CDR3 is CSVALWADLNTEAFF. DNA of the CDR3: TGCAGCGTCGCCCTCTGGGCAGACCTTAACACTGAAGCTTTCTTT.

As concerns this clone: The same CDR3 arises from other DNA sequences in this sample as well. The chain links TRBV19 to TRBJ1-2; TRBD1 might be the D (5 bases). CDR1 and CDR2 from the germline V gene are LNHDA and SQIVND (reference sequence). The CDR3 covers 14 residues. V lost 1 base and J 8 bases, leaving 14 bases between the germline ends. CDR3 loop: CASSIAGGEGGYTF. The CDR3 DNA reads TGTGCCAGTAGTATAGCCGGGGGAGAGGGCGGCTACACCTTC.

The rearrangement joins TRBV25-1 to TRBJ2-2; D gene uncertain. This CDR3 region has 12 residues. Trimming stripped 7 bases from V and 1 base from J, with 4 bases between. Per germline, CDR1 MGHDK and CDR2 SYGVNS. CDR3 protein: CASTKNTGELFF. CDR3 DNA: TGTGCCAGCACTAAGAACACCGGGGAGCTGTTTTTT.

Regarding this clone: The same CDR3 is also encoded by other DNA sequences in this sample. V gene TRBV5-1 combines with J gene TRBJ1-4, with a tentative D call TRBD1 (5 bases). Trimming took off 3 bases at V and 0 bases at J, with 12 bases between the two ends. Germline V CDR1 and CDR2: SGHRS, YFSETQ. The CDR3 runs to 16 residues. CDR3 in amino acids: CASSSGRTATNEKLFF. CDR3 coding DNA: TGCGCCAGCAGCTCAGGGCGGACGGCAACTAATGAAAAACTGTTTTTT.

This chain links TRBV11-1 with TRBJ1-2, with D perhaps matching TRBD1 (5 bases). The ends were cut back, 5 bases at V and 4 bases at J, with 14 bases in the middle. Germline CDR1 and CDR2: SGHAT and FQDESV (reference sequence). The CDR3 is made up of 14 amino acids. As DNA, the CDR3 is TGTGCCAGCAGCCCTAACCACAGGTCCTATGGCTACACCTTC. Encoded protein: CASSPNHRSYGYTF.

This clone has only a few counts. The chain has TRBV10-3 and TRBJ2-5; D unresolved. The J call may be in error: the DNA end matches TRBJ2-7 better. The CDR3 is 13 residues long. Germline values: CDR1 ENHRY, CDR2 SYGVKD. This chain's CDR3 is CATQDPLSYEQYF. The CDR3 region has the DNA TGTGCCACCCAAGACCCCCTCTCCTACGAGCAGTACTTC.

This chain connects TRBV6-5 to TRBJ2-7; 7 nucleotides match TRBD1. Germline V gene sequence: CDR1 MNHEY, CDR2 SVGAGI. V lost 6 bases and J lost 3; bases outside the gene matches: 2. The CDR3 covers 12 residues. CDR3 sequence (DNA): TGTGCCAGCAGGGGACAGTTCTACGAGCAGTACTTC. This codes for CASRGQFYEQYF.

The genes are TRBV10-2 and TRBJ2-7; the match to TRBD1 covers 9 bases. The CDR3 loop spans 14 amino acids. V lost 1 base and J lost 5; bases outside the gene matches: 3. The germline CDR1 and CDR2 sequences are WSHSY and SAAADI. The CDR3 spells CASSELDRGDEQYF. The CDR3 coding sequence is TGCGCCAGCAGTGAGTTGGACAGGGGCGACGAGCAGTACTTC.

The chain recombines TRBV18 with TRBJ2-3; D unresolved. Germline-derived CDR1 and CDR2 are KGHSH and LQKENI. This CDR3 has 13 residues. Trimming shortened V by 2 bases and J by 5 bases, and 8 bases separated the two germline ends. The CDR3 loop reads CASSPGIEDTQYF. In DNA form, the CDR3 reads TGTGCCAGCTCACCAGGGATTGAAGATACGCAGTATTTT. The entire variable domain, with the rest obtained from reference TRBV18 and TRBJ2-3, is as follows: NAGVMQNPRHLVRRRGQEARLRCSPMKGHSHVYWYRQLPEEGLKFMVYLQKENIIDESGMPKERFSAEFPKEGPSILRIQQVVRGDSAAYFCASSPGIEDTQYFGPGTRLTVL.

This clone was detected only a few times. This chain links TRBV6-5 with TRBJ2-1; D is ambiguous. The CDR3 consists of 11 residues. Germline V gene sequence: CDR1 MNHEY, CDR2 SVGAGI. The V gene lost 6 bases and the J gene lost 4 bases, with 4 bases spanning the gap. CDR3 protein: CASREYNEQFF. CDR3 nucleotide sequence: TGTGCCAGCAGAGAGTACAATGAGCAGTTCTTC.

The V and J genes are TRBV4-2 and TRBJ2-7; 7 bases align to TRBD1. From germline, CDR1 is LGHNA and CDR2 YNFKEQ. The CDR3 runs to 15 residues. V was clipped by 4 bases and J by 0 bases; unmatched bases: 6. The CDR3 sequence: CASSRGTGVSYEQYF. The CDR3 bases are TGTGCCAGCAGCCGCGGAACAGGGGTCTCCTACGAGCAGTACTTC.

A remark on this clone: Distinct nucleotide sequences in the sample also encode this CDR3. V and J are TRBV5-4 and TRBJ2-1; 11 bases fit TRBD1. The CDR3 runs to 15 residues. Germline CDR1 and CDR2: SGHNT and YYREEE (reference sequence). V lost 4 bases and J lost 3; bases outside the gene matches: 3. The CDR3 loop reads CASSLDRGRYNEQFF. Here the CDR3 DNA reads TGTGCCAGCAGCCTGGACAGGGGGCGCTACAATGAGCAGTTCTTC. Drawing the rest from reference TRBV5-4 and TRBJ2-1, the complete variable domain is ETGVTQSPTHLIKTRGQQVTLRCSSQSGHNTVSWYQQALGQGPQFIFQYYREEENGRGNFPPRFSGLQFPNYSSELNVNALELDDSALYLCASSLDRGRYNEQFFGPGTRLTVL.

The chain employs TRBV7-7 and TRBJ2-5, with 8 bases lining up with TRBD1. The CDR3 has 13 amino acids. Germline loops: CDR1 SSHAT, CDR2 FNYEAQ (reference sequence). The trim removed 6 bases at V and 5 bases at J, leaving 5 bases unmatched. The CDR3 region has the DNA TGTGCCAGCAGGCCAGGGGGCGCGGAGACCCAGTACTTC. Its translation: CASRPGGAETQYF.

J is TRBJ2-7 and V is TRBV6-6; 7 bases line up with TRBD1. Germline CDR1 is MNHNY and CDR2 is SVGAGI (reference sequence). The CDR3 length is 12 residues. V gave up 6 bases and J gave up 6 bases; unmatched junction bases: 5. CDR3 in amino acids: CASSPGQREQYF. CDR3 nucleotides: TGTGCCAGCAGCCCGGGACAGCGCGAGCAGTACTTC.

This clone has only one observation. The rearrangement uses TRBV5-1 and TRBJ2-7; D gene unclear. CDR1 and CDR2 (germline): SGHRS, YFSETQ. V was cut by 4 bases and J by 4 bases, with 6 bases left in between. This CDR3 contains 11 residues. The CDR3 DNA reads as TGCGCCAGCAGCGACGCGTACGAGCAGTACTTC. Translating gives CASSDAYEQYF.

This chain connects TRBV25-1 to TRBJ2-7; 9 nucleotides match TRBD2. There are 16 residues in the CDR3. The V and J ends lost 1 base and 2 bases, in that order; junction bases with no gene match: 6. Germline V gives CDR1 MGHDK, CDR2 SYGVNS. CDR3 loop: CASSESSTSGAYEQYF. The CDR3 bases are TGTGCCAGCAGTGAATCTTCGACTAGCGGAGCCTACGAGCAGTACTTC.

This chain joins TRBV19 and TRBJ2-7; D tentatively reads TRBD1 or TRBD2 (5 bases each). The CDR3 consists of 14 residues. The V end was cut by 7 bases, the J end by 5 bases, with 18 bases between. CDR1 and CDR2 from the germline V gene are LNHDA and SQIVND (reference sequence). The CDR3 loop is CASNFGRGTDEQYF. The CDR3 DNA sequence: TGTGCCAGTAATTTCGGACGAGGGACCGACGAGCAGTACTTC.

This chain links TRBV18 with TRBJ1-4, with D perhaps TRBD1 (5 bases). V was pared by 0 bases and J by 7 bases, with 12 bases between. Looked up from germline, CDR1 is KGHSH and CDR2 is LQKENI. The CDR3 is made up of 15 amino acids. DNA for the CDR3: TGTGCCAGCTCACCACCAGGTGAAGGGACTGAAAAACTGTTTTTT. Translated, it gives CASSPPGEGTEKLFF.